This TCR beta chain was documented in a study of T cells in women clearing cervical HPV infection. Profiling relied on immunoSEQ multiplex PCR, and the TCRdb table lists in-frame clones only, not all of them. The sample's table shows about 30,000 clones. The clonotype comes from a woman between 18 and 69 years old with a cervical HPV16 infection that either progressed to CIN3+ or cleared (not recorded which). Sequences were obtained from blood buffy coat.

This CDR3 is CASRLAGGPAGELFF. The part of the CDR3 DNA that was read is TGTGCCAGCAGACTAGCGGGAGGGCCGGCCGGGGAG. The rearrangement links TRBV2 to TRBJ2-2; TRBD2 matches 13 bases. Sequencing ends 3 residues short of the CDR3 end; the germline J gene provides the rest. Germline CDR1 and CDR2: SNHLY and FYNNEI. Unmatched junction bases numbered 4, after V lost 6 bases and J lost 6 bases. CDR3 length equals 15 residues.